This T cell receptor (beta chain) originates from a study of blood T cell repertoires in COVID-19 (TCRdb year 2020). About the full investigation: Samples covering the acute and convalescent phases of COVID-19 were provided by collaborators in the United States, Italy and Spain. The sample metadata nearly always contained a de-identified subject ID, COVID-19 status, age in years and sex. The repertoires were released in a freely available public database meant as a resource for research on the immune response to SARS-CoV-2. The dataset comprised deeply sampled blood TCRbeta repertoires from subjects exposed to, actively infected with, or recovered from COVID-19. The material from the prospective study consisted of cDNA or gDNA derived from T cells, B-cell-depleted T cells, or PBMCs. The samples were drawn from two sources: the first 160 participants of the ongoing ImmuneRACE study, and over 950 subjects contributed by 6 global collaborators. Where available, HLA class I and class II types were obtained from metadata supplied by the sample provider rather than from assay-based typing.

Regarding this clone: The antigen it recognizes is unknown. No base-level quality is on record; no much larger clone is a single base apart.

Collaborating institutions collected whole blood in K2EDTA tubes following their own protocols. For TCRbeta analysis, collaborators shipped samples as frozen whole blood, isolated PBMCs, or DNA extracted from either of those sample types. TCRbeta CDR3 regions were amplified from genomic DNA using the immunoSEQ Assay, a bias-controlled multiplex PCR. Per the source publication's procedure: The number of nucleated cells in each sample was estimated from the amplification of reference gene primers within the assay. Sequence reads were collapsed and filtered to measure the absolute abundance of every unique TCRbeta CDR3 rearrangement. For each sample, productive Simpson clonality was calculated as the square root of Simpson's diversity index over productive rearrangements. Imported from immuneACCESS, the table was reduced by TCRdb to in-frame sequences with V and J called. These copies leave out some clones; in studies compared against another copy, an unresolved V gene accounts for under half, and the cause of the remainder is not known. V, J and clone size are taken as reported in that table, and D and trimming were inferred from the DNA itself. The sample records roughly 230,000 clones, approximately 82% of which are singletons. Approximately 9% of the sample goes to the ten largest clones.

Summary of the overall study and its limitations: The amount of clinical and demographic metadata varied by source and participant and was provided uncurated.

Including the terminal cysteine and phenylalanine, the CDR3 comprises 14 residues. Only the CDR3 part of the read is kept: 42 bases, read in frame from the first base. For this chain, trimming is 8 bases at the V end and 4 bases at the J end, and the number of junction bases without a gene match is 13. From a lookup of the germline V gene, CDR1 and CDR2 are SQVTM and ANQGSEA. Sequencing was carried out using peripheral blood. This clonotype was obtained from a man aged 40-55 years with active or convalescent COVID-19. In this chain, TRBV29-1 is recombined with TRBJ1-1, with 7 middle bases fitting TRBD1. CDR3 sequence: CSTLPRTGGTEAFF. The DNA reads as follows: TGCAGCACGTTGCCAAGGACAGGTGGCACTGAAGCTTTCTTT. Reference TRBV29-1 and TRBJ1-1 genes cover what lies past the CDR3, so the full variable domain is SAVISQKPSRDICQRGTSLTIQCQVDSQVTMMFWYRQQPGQSLTLIATANQGSEATYESGFVIDKFPISRPNLTFSTLTVSNMSPEDSSIYLCSTLPRTGGTEAFFGQGTRLTVV.